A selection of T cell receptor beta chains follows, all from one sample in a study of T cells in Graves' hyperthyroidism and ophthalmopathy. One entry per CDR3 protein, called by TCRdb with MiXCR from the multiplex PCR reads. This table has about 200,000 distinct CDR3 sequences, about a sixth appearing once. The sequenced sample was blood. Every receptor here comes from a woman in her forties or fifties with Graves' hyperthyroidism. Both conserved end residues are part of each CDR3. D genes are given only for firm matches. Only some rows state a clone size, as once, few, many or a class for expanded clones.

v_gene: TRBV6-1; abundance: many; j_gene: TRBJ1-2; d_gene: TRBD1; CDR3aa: CASSTTGGDYGYTF; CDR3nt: TGTGCCAGCAGTACCACAGGGGGAGACTATGGCTACACCTTC
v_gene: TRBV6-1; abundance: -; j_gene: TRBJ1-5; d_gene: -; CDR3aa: CVSSRGPLTQHF; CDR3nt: TGTGTCAGCAGCAGGGGCCCCCTGACCCAGCATTTT
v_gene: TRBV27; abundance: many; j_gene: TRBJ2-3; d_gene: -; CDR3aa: CASSFGSASTDTQYF; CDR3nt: TGTGCCAGCAGTTTTGGGTCAGCGAGCACAGATACGCAGTATTTT
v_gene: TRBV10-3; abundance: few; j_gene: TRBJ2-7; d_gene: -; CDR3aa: CAISSRDEQYF; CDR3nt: TGTGCCATCAGCTCACGAGACGAGCAGTACTTC
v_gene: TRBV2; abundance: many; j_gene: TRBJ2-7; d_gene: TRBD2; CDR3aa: CASSEEAGGYEQYF; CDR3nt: TGTGCCAGCAGTGAAGAGGCGGGGGGCTACGAGCAGTACTTC
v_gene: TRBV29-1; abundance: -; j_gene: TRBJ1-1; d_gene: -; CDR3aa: CSVESLAEQMNTEAFF; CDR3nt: TGCAGCGTCGAAAGTTTGGCTGAACAGATGAACACTGAAGCTTTCTTT
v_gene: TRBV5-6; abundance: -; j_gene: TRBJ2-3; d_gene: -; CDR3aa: CASSLEFTDVTDTQYF; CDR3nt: TGTGCCAGCAGCTTGGAATTCACGGATGTGACAGATACGCAGTATTTT
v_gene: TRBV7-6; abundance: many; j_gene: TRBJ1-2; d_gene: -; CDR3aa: CASSRAGEVDGYTF; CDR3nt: TGTGCCAGCAGCAGGGCCGGCGAGGTGGATGGCTACACCTTC
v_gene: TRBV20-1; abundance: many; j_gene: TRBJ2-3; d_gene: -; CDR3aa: CSARDSIALDTQYF; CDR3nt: TGCAGTGCTAGAGACAGTATAGCATTAGATACGCAGTATTTT
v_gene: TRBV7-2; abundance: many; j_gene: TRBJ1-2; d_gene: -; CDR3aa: CASSLVGGGYGYTF; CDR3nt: TGTGCCAGCAGCTTAGTTGGGGGTGGCTATGGCTACACCTTC
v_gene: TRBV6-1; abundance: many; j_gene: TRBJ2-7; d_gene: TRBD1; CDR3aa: CASRHATGGQYEQYF; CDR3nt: TGTGCCAGCAGACATGCCACAGGGGGACAATACGAGCAGTACTTC
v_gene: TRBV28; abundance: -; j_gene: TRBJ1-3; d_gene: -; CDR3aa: CASGVSSGNTIYF; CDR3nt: TGTGCCAGCGGTGTGAGCTCTGGAAACACCATATATTTT
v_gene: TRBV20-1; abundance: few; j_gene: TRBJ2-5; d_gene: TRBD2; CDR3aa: CSARHGLAGGPRQETQYF; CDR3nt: TGCAGTGCTAGACACGGACTAGCGGGAGGGCCTAGACAAGAGACCCAGTACTTC
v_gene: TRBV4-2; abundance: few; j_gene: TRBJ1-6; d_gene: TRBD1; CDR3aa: CASSQAQGARHNSPLHF; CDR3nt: TGTGCCAGCAGCCAAGCACAGGGGGCCAGGCATAATTCACCCCTCCACTTT
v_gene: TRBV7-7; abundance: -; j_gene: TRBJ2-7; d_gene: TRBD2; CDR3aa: CASSSSRGTNKQYF; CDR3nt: TGTGCTAGCAGCTCCAGCCGGGGGACTAACAAGCAGTACTTC
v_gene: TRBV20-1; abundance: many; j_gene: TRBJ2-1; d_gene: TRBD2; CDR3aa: CSALGLAGVGNEQFF; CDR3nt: TGCAGTGCTCTCGGACTAGCGGGAGTTGGCAATGAGCAGTTCTTC
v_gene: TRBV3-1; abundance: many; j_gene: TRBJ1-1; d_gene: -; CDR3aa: CASSHGHDTEAFF; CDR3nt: TGTGCCAGCAGCCACGGACACGACACTGAAGCTTTCTTT
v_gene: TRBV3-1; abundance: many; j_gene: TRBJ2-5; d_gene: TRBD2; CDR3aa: CASSQGGLVKETQYF; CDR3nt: TGTGCCAGCAGCCAAGGAGGACTAGTAAAAGAGACCCAGTACTTC
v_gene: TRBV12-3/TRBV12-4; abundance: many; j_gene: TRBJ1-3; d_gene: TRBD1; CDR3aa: CASSGTGGNTIYF; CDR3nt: TGTGCCAGCAGTGGGACAGGAGGAAACACCATATATTTT
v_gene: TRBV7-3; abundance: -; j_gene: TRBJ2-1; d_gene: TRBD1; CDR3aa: CASSLSGQGVCFF; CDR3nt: TGTGCCAGCAGCTTATCGGGACAGGGTGTTTGTTTCTTC
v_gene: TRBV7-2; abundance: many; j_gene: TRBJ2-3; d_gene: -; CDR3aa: CASSFVQTDTQYF; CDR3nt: TGTGCCAGCAGCTTCGTCCAAACAGATACGCAGTATTTT
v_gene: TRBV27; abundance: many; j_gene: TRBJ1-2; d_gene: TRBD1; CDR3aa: CASSRDRAQMYGYTF; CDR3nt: TGTGCCAGCAGCCGGGACAGGGCTCAAATGTATGGCTACACCTTC
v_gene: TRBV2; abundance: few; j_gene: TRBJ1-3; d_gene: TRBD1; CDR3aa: CASRASDRAGNTIYF; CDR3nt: TGTGCCAGCAGGGCCTCTGACAGGGCTGGAAACACCATATATTTT
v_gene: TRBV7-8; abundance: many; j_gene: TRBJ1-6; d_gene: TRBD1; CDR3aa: CASSVAGTGVSPLHF; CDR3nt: TGTGCCAGCAGCGTCGCCGGGACAGGGGTTTCACCCCTCCACTTT